A selection of T cell receptor beta chains follows, all from one sample in a study of Ad26.COV2.S vaccination and SARS-CoV-2 variants. Only in-frame clones appear in the TCRdb table, and some are missing; sequencing was by immunoSEQ multiplex PCR. This repertoire shows hundreds of thousands of clones, roughly nine tenths found once; its top ten account for roughly 1.5%. The starting material was peripheral blood, obtained in a trial of Ad26.COV2.S vaccine versus placebo. The receptors were sampled from a person between 18 and 65 years old who received the Ad26.COV2.S COVID-19 vaccine or a placebo. Each CDR3 is given with its conserved first and last residue. Fields, in order: D gene, V gene, clone size, J gene, CDR3 protein, CDR3 DNA. The D gene is left open where the match is weak. A row's size may be missing; if present it is once, few, many or a size class.

D: -; V: TRBV3-1/TRBV3-2; size: few; J: TRBJ1-3; CDR3: CASSQLISGNTIYF; DNA: TGTGCCAGCAGCCAACTAATCTCTGGAAACACCATATATTTT
D: -; V: TRBV6-5; size: -; J: TRBJ1-1; CDR3: CASSYGGDTEAFF; DNA: TGTGCCAGCAGTTACGGCGGGGATACTGAAGCTTTCTTT
D: -; V: TRBV7-7; size: -; J: TRBJ2-5; CDR3: CASSLARGGTGSFGETQYF; DNA: TGTGCCAGCAGCTTAGCTCGGGGGGGGACAGGGTCATTTGGAGAGACCCAGTACTTC
D: TRBD1; V: TRBV7-9; size: -; J: TRBJ2-1; CDR3: CASGQGAVNEQFF; DNA: TGTGCCAGCGGGCAGGGGGCTGTCAATGAGCAGTTCTTC
D: TRBD2; V: TRBV19; size: -; J: TRBJ2-5; CDR3: CASSIGLAGVVETQYF; DNA: TGTGCCAGTAGTATCGGACTAGCGGGAGTAGTAGAGACCCAGTACTTC
D: TRBD1; V: TRBV5-1; size: -; J: TRBJ1-2; CDR3: CASSLSDRGLGNYGYTF; DNA: TGCGCCAGCAGCTTGTCCGACAGGGGGCTCGGAAACTATGGCTACACCTTC
D: -; V: TRBV6-5; size: -; J: TRBJ2-7; CDR3: CASSSLYEQYF; DNA: TGTGCCAGCAGTTCTTTATACGAGCAGTACTTC
D: -; V: TRBV5-4; size: -; J: TRBJ1-1; CDR3: CASSSSATEAFF; DNA: TGTGCCAGCAGCTCTTCGGCGACTGAAGCTTTCTTT
D: -; V: TRBV5-1; size: -; J: TRBJ1-2; CDR3: CASSLALVTSGGYTF; DNA: TGCGCCAGCAGCTTGGCTTTGGTTACCTCGGGTGGCTACACCTTC
D: TRBD2; V: TRBV29-1; size: -; J: TRBJ2-3; CDR3: CSVDGTSGSRDTQYF; DNA: TGCAGCGTTGATGGGACTAGCGGGAGTAGGGATACGCAGTATTTT
D: -; V: TRBV14; size: -; J: TRBJ1-6; CDR3: CASSQDLHSPLHF; DNA: TGTGCCAGCAGCCAAGACCTCCATTCACCCCTCCACTTT
D: -; V: TRBV6-1; size: -; J: TRBJ2-1; CDR3: CASSGDTSATYNEQFF; DNA: TGTGCCAGCAGTGGCGACACTTCGGCGACCTACAATGAGCAGTTCTTC
D: TRBD1; V: TRBV30; size: -; J: TRBJ2-7; CDR3: CAWADRGSYEQYF; DNA: TGTGCCTGGGCTGACAGGGGGTCCTACGAGCAGTACTTC
D: -; V: TRBV24-1; size: -; J: TRBJ2-1; CDR3: CATSDPRGRDGEQFF; DNA: TGTGCCACCAGTGATCCCCGAGGAAGGGACGGTGAGCAGTTCTTC
D: -; V: TRBV24-1; size: -; J: TRBJ1-5; CDR3: CATSDYHRNQPQHF; DNA: TGTGCCACCAGTGACTATCACAGAAATCAGCCCCAGCATTTT
D: -; V: TRBV19; size: few; J: TRBJ2-7; CDR3: CASSSLRTVTYEQYF; DNA: TGTGCCAGTAGTTCCCTGCGGACGGTGACCTACGAGCAGTACTTC
D: -; V: TRBV7-9; size: -; J: TRBJ2-1; CDR3: CASSLGGEGNEQFF; DNA: TGTGCCAGCAGCTTAGGGGGCGAAGGCAATGAGCAGTTCTTC
D: -; V: TRBV19; size: once; J: TRBJ2-7; CDR3: CASSLISGSYEQYF; DNA: TGTGCCAGTAGTCTGATTAGCGGCTCCTACGAGCAGTACTTC
D: -; V: TRBV25-1; size: once; J: TRBJ2-7; CDR3: CASSDWGSGSYEQYF; DNA: TGTGCCAGCAGTGATTGGGGGAGCGGCTCCTACGAGCAGTACTTC
D: -; V: TRBV5-5; size: -; J: TRBJ2-3; CDR3: CASSPGTLSDTQYF; DNA: TGTGCCAGCAGCCCTGGGACCTTGAGTGATACGCAGTATTTT
D: -; V: TRBV4-3; size: -; J: TRBJ1-2; CDR3: CASSQLSSYGYTF; DNA: TGCGCCAGCAGCCAATTATCAAGCTATGGCTACACCTTC
D: -; V: TRBV7-8; size: once; J: TRBJ1-6; CDR3: CASSPIVSPLHF; DNA: TGTGCCAGCAGCCCGATTGTTTCACCCCTCCACTTT
D: -; V: TRBV7-3; size: -; J: TRBJ2-1; CDR3: CASSLSGTSYNEQFF; DNA: TGTGCCAGCTCCCTCTCGGGCACCTCCTACAATGAGCAGTTCTTC
D: -; V: TRBV27; size: -; J: TRBJ1-2; CDR3: CASSPRGKRYGYTF; DNA: TGTGCCAGCAGTCCCCGCGGGAAAAGGTATGGCTACACCTTC
D: -; V: TRBV19; size: -; J: TRBJ1-5; CDR3: CASSKLGGSNQPQHF; DNA: TGTGCCAGTAGTAAGCTGGGGGGTAGCAATCAGCCCCAGCATTTT
D: -; V: TRBV5-1; size: -; J: TRBJ1-5; CDR3: CASSYGDSNQPQHF; DNA: TGCGCCAGCAGCTATGGGGACAGCAATCAGCCCCAGCATTTT
D: -; V: TRBV11-2; size: -; J: TRBJ2-1; CDR3: CASSLHEGGVNEQFF; DNA: TGTGCCAGCAGCTTACATGAGGGGGGTGTGAATGAGCAGTTCTTC
D: -; V: TRBV7-8; size: -; J: TRBJ1-5; CDR3: CASSLGSFNQPQHF; DNA: TGTGCCAGCAGCTTAGGGTCTTTCAATCAGCCCCAGCATTTT
D: TRBD2; V: TRBV24-1; size: -; J: TRBJ2-2; CDR3: CATSGASGGVNTGELFF; DNA: TGTGCCACCAGTGGGGCTAGCGGGGGCGTGAACACCGGGGAGCTGTTTTTT
D: TRBD1; V: TRBV4-3; size: -; J: TRBJ2-7; CDR3: CASSQGTGLSYEQYF; DNA: TGCGCCAGCAGCCAAGGGACAGGTCTTTCCTACGAGCAGTACTTC
D: -; V: TRBV7-9; size: -; J: TRBJ1-3; CDR3: CASSLATGSGNTIYF; DNA: TGTGCCAGCAGCTTAGCAACAGGGTCAGGAAACACCATATATTTT
D: -; V: TRBV6-5; size: once; J: TRBJ2-7; CDR3: CASSYSYGTYEQYF; DNA: TGTGCCAGCAGTTACTCCTACGGTACCTACGAGCAGTACTTC
D: -; V: TRBV18; size: -; J: TRBJ2-7; CDR3: CASSPATTYEQYF; DNA: TGTGCCAGCTCACCGGCTACAACCTACGAGCAGTACTTC
D: TRBD1; V: TRBV3-1/TRBV3-2; size: -; J: TRBJ1-1; CDR3: CASSQATGQGAEAFF; DNA: TGTGCCAGCAGCCAAGCGACGGGACAGGGGGCTGAAGCTTTCTTT
D: -; V: TRBV25-1; size: -; J: TRBJ2-6; CDR3: CASSDAGANVLTF; DNA: TGTGCCAGCAGTGATGCGGGGGCCAACGTCCTGACTTTC
D: -; V: TRBV18; size: -; J: TRBJ2-3; CDR3: CASSPKAVSTDTQYF; DNA: TGTGCCAGCTCACCTAAGGCGGTAAGCACAGATACGCAGTATTTT
D: -; V: TRBV27; size: -; J: TRBJ1-2; CDR3: CASSWDARNTYGYTF; DNA: TGTGCCAGCAGTTGGGATGCCCGCAATACCTATGGCTACACCTTC
D: -; V: TRBV27; size: -; J: TRBJ2-7; CDR3: CASSGTSVYEQYF; DNA: TGTGCCAGTTCCGGGACTTCGGTTTACGAGCAGTACTTC
D: -; V: TRBV2; size: -; J: TRBJ1-1; CDR3: CASSVRENTEAFF; DNA: TGTGCCAGCAGTGTGAGGGAGAACACTGAAGCTTTCTTT
D: -; V: TRBV6-6; size: -; J: TRBJ2-7; CDR3: CASSHDRSLQDEQYF; DNA: TGTGCCAGCAGTCATGACCGATCCCTCCAGGACGAGCAGTACTTC
D: -; V: TRBV6-5; size: -; J: TRBJ2-7; CDR3: CASRRYQGPYEQYF; DNA: TGTGCCAGCCGAAGGTATCAGGGTCCCTACGAGCAGTACTTC
D: TRBD2; V: TRBV7-9; size: -; J: TRBJ2-1; CDR3: CASSSGLAGVSEQFF; DNA: TGTGCCAGCAGCTCCGGACTAGCGGGAGTGAGTGAGCAGTTCTTC
D: TRBD2; V: TRBV7-2; size: -; J: TRBJ2-1; CDR3: CASSLVASGGSSYNEQFF; DNA: TGTGCCAGCAGCTTAGTGGCTAGCGGGGGGAGCTCCTACAATGAGCAGTTCTTC
D: -; V: TRBV24-1; size: -; J: TRBJ2-2; CDR3: CASWDRSTGELFF; DNA: TGTGCCAGTTGGGACCGATCCACCGGGGAGCTGTTTTTT
D: TRBD1; V: TRBV7-2; size: -; J: TRBJ2-5; CDR3: CASSLDGQASGTQYF; DNA: TGTGCCAGCAGCTTAGACGGACAGGCAAGCGGGACCCAGTACTTC
D: -; V: TRBV7-8; size: -; J: TRBJ1-4; CDR3: CASSGQPYNEKLFF; DNA: TGTGCCAGCAGCGGCCAACCTTACAATGAAAAACTGTTTTTT
D: -; V: TRBV15; size: once; J: TRBJ2-7; CDR3: CATSRDRDLRYEQYF; DNA: TGTGCCACCAGCAGAGACCGGGACCTAAGATACGAGCAGTACTTC
D: -; V: TRBV11-2; size: -; J: TRBJ2-7; CDR3: CASSPYYNLDSPYEQYF; DNA: TGTGCCAGCAGCCCATACTACAATCTGGACAGTCCCTACGAGCAGTACTTC
D: TRBD2; V: TRBV10-3; size: -; J: TRBJ2-2; CDR3: CATKPASGSRTGELFF; DNA: TGTGCCACTAAACCCGCTAGCGGGAGTCGGACCGGGGAGCTGTTTTTT
D: -; V: TRBV27; size: -; J: TRBJ1-1; CDR3: CASGYWWRTEAFF; DNA: TGTGCCAGCGGATATTGGTGGCGGACTGAAGCTTTCTTT
D: TRBD2; V: TRBV2; size: -; J: TRBJ2-5; CDR3: CASRGGGRGETQYF; DNA: TGTGCCAGCCGCGGGGGGGGGCGAGGAGAGACCCAGTACTTC
D: -; V: TRBV18; size: few; J: TRBJ2-5; CDR3: CASSPRSGAQETQYF; DNA: TGTGCCAGCTCACCAAGGTCAGGGGCCCAGGAGACCCAGTACTTC
D: -; V: TRBV11-2; size: -; J: TRBJ2-3; CDR3: CASSLLGTYTDTQYF; DNA: TGTGCCAGCAGCCTCCTGGGAACGTACACAGATACGCAGTATTTT
D: -; V: TRBV5-6; size: once; J: TRBJ1-2; CDR3: CASSLGPAPYGYTF; DNA: TGTGCCAGCAGCTTGGGGCCGGCACCCTATGGCTACACCTTC
D: -; V: TRBV5-4; size: -; J: TRBJ1-1; CDR3: CASSLGQTGNTEAFF; DNA: TGTGCCAGCAGCTTGGGGCAGACAGGGAACACTGAAGCTTTCTTT
D: -; V: TRBV5-1; size: -; J: TRBJ2-2; CDR3: CASGINTGELFF; DNA: TGCGCCAGCGGAATTAACACCGGGGAGCTGTTTTTT
D: -; V: TRBV5-1; size: -; J: TRBJ2-2; CDR3: CASSLDSETSTGELFF; DNA: TGCGCCAGCAGCCTGGATTCGGAGACCTCCACCGGGGAGCTGTTTTTT
D: -; V: TRBV5-4; size: -; J: TRBJ2-7; CDR3: CASSLVQAKPYEQYF; DNA: TGTGCCAGCAGCTTGGTCCAGGCTAAACCCTACGAGCAGTACTTC